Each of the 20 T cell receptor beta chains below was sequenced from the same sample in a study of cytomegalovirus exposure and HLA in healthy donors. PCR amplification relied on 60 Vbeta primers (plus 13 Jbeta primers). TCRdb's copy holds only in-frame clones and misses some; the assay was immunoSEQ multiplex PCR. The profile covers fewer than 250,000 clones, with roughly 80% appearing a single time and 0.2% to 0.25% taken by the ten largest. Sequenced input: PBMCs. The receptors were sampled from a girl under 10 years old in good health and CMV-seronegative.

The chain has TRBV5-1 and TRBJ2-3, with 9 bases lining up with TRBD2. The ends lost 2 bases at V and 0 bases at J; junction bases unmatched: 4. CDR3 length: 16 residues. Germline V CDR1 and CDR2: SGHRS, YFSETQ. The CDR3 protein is CASSFRLAASTDTQYF. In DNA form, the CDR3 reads TGCGCCAGCAGCTTCCGACTAGCGGCAAGCACAGATACGCAGTATTTT.

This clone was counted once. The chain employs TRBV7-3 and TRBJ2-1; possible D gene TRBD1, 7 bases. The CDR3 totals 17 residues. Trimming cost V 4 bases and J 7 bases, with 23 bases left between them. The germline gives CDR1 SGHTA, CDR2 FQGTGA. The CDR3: CASSSIGGGATWNEQFF. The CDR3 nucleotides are TGTGCCAGCAGCTCCATAGGGGGCGGGGCAACTTGGAATGAGCAGTTCTTC.

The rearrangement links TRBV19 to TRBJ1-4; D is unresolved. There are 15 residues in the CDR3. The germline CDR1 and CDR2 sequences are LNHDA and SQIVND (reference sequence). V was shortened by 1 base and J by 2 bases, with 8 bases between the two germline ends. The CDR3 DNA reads TGTGCCAGTAGTATAGGGACTGATACTAATGAAAAACTGTTTTTT. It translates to CASSIGTDTNEKLFF.

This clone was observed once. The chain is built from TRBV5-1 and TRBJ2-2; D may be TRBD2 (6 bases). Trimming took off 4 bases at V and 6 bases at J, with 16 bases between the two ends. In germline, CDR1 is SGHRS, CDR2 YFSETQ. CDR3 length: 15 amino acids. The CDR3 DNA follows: TGCGCCAGCAGCGGGGGGTCCCTCACTCCCGGGGAGCTGTTTTTT. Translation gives CASSGGSLTPGELFF.

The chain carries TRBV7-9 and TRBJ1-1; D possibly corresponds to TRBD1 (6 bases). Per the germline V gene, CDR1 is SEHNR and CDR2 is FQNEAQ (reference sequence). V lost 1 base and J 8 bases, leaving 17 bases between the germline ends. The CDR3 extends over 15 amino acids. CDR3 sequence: CASSLVGVQGREAFF. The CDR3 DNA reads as TGTGCCAGCAGCTTAGTAGGGGTACAGGGTAGAGAAGCTTTCTTT. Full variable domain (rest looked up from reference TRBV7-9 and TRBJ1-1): DTGVSQNPRHKITKRGQNVTFRCDPISEHNRLYWYRQTLGQGPEFLTYFQNEAQLEKSRLLSDRFSAERPKGSFSTLEIQRTEQGDSAMYLCASSLVGVQGREAFFGQGTRLTVV.

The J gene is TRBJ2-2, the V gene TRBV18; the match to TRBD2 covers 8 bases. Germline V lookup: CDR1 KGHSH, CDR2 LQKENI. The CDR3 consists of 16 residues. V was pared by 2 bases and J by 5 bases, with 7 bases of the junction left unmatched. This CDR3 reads CASSPAAGGGTGELFF. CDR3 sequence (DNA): TGTGCCAGCTCACCAGCGGCGGGAGGAGGGACCGGGGAGCTGTTTTTT.

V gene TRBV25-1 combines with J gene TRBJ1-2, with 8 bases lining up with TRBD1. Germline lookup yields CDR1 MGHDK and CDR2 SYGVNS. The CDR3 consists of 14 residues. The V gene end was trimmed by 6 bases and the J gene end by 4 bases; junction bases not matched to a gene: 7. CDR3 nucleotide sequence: TGTGCCAGCAGCCCAGCCAGGGGGCCCTATGGCTACACCTTC. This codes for CASSPARGPYGYTF.

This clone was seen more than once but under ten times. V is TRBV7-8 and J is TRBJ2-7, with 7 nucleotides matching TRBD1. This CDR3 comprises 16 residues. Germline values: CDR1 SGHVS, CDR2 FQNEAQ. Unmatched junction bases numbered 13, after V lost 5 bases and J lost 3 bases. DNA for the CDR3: TGTGCCAGCAGCCCCAGCCGAGGGGGCGACCTCTACGAGCAGTACTTC. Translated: CASSPSRGGDLYEQYF.

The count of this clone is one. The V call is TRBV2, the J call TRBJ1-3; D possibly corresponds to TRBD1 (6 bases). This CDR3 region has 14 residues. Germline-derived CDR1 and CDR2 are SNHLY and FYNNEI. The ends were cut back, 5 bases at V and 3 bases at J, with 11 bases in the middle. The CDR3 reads CASSSRGRGNTIYF. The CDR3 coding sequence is TGTGCCAGCAGTTCCAGGGGACGTGGAAACACCATATATTTT.

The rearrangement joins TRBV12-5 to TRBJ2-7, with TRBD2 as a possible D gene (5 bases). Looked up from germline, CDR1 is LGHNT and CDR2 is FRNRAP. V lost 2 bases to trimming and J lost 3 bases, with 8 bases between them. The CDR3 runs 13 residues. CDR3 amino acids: CASGLIGDYEQYF. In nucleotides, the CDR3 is TGTGCTAGTGGTTTGATCGGGGACTACGAGCAGTACTTC.

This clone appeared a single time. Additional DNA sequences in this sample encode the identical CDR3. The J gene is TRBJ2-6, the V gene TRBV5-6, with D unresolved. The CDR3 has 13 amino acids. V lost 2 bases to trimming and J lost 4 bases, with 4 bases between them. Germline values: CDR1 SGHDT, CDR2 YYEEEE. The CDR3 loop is CASSLSGANVLTF. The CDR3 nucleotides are TGTGCCAGCAGCTTATCAGGGGCCAACGTCCTGACTTTC.

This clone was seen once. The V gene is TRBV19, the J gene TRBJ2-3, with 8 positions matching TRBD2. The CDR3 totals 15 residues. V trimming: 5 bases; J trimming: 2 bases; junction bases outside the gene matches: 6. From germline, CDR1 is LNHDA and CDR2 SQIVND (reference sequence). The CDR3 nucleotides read TGTGCCAGTAGTCCCTTAGCGGGGAACACAGATACGCAGTATTTT. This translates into CASSPLAGNTDTQYF.

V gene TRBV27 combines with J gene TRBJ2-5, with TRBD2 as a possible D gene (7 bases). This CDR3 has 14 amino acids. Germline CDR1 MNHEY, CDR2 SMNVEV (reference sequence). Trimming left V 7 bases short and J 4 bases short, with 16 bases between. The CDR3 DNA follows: TGTGCCAGCACCTCCGTGGGAGGGGGAGAGACCCAGTACTTC. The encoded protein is CASTSVGGGETQYF.

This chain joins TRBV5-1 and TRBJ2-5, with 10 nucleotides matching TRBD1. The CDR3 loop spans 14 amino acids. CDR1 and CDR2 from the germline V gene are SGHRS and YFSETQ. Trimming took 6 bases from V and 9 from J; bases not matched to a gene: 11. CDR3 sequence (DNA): TGCGCCAGCAAGTCTAACCGGGACAGGGGTGCCCAGTACTTC. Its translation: CASKSNRDRGAQYF.

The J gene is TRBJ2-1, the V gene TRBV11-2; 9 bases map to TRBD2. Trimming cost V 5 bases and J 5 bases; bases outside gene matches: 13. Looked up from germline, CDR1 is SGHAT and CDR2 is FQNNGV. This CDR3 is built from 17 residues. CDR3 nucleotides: TGTGCCAGCAGCCCGTTCCCGGGACTAGCAGGCGACAATGAGCAGTTCTTC. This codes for CASSPFPGLAGDNEQFF.

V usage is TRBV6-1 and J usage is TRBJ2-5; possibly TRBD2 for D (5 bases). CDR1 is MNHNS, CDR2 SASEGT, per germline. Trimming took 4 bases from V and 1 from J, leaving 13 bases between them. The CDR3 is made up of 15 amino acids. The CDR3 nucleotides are TGTGCCAGCAGTGGGATACTAGGCTCCCAAGAGACCCAGTACTTC. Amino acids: CASSGILGSQETQYF.

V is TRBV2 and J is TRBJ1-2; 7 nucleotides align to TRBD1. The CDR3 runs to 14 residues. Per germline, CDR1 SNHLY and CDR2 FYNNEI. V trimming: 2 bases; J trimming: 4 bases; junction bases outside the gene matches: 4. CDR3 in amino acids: CASSEMAGGYGYTF. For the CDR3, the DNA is TGTGCCAGCAGTGAAATGGCAGGGGGCTATGGCTACACCTTC.

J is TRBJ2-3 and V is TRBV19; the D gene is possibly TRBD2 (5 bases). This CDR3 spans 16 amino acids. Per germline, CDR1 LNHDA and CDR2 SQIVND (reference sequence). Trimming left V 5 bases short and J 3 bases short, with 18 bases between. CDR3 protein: CASSVREAAATDTQYF. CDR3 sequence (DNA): TGTGCCAGTAGTGTCAGAGAAGCGGCGGCTACAGATACGCAGTATTTT.

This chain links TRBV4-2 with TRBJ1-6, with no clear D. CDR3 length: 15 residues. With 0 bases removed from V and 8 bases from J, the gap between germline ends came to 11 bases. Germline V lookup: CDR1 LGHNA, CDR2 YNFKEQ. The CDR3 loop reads CASSQETGKDSPLHF. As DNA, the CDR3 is TGTGCCAGCAGCCAAGAAACGGGTAAAGATTCACCCCTCCACTTT.

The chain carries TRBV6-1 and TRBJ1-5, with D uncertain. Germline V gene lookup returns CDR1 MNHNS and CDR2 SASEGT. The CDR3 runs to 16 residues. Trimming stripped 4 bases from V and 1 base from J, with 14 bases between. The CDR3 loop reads CASSVWTLKSNQPQHF. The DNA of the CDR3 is TGTGCCAGCAGTGTATGGACTTTGAAGAGCAATCAGCCCCAGCATTTT.